Here is one T cell receptor beta chain with its context. Preparation of the TCRbeta library involved a method that used unique molecular identifiers. Each CDR3 protein is one row after TCRdb ran MiXCR on the PCR reads. The table records some 350,000 distinct CDR3 sequences, 10% of them present only once. The CDR3 consists of 13 residues. CDR1 is DFQATT and CDR2 is SNEGSKA in the germline V gene (reference sequence). Trimming left V 4 bases short and J 6 bases short, with 16 bases between. The data were obtained in a study of T-cell reconstitution after alpha-beta-depleted transplantation in children. Sample: PBMCs from the stem cell graft donor, taken from the stem cell graft. The TCR comes from a human donor who donated a stem cell graft to a child with acute lymphoblastic leukemia. This chain links TRBV20-1 with TRBJ2-7; D is perhaps TRBD1 (5 bases). The CDR3 DNA reads as TGCAGTGCTAATAGGGGTAGCTGGGGCGAGCAGTACTTC. Translated, it gives CSANRGSWGEQYF.